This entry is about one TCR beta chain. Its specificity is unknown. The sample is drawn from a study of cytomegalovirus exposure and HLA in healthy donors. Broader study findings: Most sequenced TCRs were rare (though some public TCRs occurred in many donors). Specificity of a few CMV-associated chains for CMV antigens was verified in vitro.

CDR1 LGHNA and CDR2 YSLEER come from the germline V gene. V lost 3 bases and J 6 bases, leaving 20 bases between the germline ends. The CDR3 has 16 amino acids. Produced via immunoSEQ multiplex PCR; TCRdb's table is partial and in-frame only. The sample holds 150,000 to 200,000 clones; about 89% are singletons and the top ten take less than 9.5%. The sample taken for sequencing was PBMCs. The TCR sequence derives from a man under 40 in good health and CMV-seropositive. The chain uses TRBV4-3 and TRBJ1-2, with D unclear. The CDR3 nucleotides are TGCGCCAGCAGCCAGGCCCGGCCGGCGCTAGGTGATGGCTACACCTTC. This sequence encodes CASSQARPALGDGYTF.